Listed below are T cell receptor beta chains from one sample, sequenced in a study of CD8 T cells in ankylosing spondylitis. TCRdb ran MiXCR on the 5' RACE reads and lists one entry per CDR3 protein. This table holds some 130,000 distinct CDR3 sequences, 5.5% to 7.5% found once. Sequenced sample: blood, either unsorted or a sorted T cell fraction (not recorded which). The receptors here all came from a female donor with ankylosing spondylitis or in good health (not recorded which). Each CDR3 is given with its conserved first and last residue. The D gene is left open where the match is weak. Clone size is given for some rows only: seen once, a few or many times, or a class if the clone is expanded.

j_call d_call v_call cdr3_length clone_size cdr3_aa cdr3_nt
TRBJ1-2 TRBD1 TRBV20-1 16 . CSARDLDRAVGYGYTF TGCAGTGCTAGAGATTTAGACAGGGCAGTGGGTTATGGCTACACCTTC
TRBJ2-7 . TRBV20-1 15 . CSARVAGGAAYEQYF TGCAGTGCTAGGGTGGCCGGGGGCGCAGCCTACGAGCAGTACTTC
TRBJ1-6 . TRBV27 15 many CASSLSTGSYSPLHF TGTGCCAGCAGTTTGTCTACAGGATCCTATTCACCCCTCCACTTT
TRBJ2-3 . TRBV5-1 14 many CASTPGTSTDTQYF TGCGCCAGCACCCCCGGGACTAGCACAGATACGCAGTATTTT
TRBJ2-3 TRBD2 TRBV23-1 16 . CASSQLKLAGADTQYF TGCGCCAGCAGTCAATTAAAACTAGCGGGAGCAGATACGCAGTATTTT
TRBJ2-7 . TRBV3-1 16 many CASSQGRANYYYEQYF TGTGCCAGCAGCCAAGGTCGGGCGAATTATTACTACGAGCAGTACTTC
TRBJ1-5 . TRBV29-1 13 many CSAIRGPSQPQHF TGCAGCGCCATCAGGGGTCCTAGCCAGCCCCAGCATTTT
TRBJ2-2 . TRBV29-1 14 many CSVRVGVSTGELFF TGCAGCGTTCGAGTGGGTGTTAGCACCGGGGAGCTGTTTTTT
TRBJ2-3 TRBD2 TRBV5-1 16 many CASSRGTSGGTDTQYF TGCGCCAGCAGCCGCGGGACTAGCGGGGGTACAGATACGCAGTATTTT
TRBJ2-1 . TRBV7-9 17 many CASSPRSPTIALNEQFF TGTGCCAGCAGCCCGCGGTCCCCGACCATCGCATTAAATGAGCAGTTCTTC
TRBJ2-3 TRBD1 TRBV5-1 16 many CASSLEAGQGPDTQYF TGCGCCAGCAGCTTGGAGGCGGGACAGGGTCCAGATACGCAGTATTTT
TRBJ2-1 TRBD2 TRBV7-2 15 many CASRSTSGGTNEQFF TGTGCCAGCAGATCGACTAGCGGGGGGACTAATGAGCAGTTCTTC
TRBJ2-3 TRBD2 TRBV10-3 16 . CAISDTKRGASDTQYF TGTGCCATCAGCGATACCAAGCGGGGGGCATCAGATACGCAGTATTTT
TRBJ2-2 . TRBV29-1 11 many CSVGSAGELFF TGCAGCGTTGGATCAGCCGGGGAGCTGTTTTTT
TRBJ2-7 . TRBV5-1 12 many CASSRDSYEQYF TGCGCCAGCAGCCGGGACTCCTACGAGCAGTACTTC
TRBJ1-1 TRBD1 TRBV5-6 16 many CASSLGGQGVDTEAFF TGTGCCAGCAGCCTGGGGGGACAGGGGGTTGACACTGAAGCTTTCTTT
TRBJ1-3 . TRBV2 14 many CASSDRTGANTIYF TGTGCCAGCAGTGACAGGACCGGGGCGAACACCATATATTTT
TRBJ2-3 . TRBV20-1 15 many CSASGGAGMRGTQYF TGCAGTGCTAGTGGAGGGGCCGGTATGAGAGGTACGCAGTATTTT
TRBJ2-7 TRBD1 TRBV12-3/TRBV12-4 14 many CASSSDRGSYEQYF TGTGCCAGCAGTTCCGACAGGGGATCCTACGAGCAGTACTTC
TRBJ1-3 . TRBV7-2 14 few CASSQQGSGNTIYF TGTGCCAGCAGCCAGCAGGGCTCTGGAAACACCATATATTTT